The present T cell receptor (beta chain) was sequenced within a study of CD8 T cells in Susac syndrome. This CDR3 spans 14 amino acids. Germline-derived CDR1 and CDR2 are DFQATT and SNEGSKA (reference sequence). The ends lost 4 bases at V and 3 bases at J; junction bases unmatched: 6. The authors carried out high-throughput sequencing of TCR beta. They applied it to CD8+ and CD4+ T cells obtained from blood. While serving as controls, healthy donors were matched for age and sex. Bulk CD8+ and CD4+ cells came from magnetic negative isolation; CD8+ TEMRA by FACS. The RNA input was about 0.45 to 1 ug, and it was reverse transcribed with random hexamers. An immunoSEQ multiplex PCR generated amplified TCR beta CDR3 products spanning 54 Vbeta and 13 Jbeta. TCRdb re-analysed the immunoSEQ multiplex PCR reads in MiXCR, keeping a single row per CDR3 protein. In the table there are about 120,000 distinct CDR3 sequences, roughly 92% of which are singletons.

This clonotype was counted a single time. The specimen sequenced was CD4+ T cells from PBMCs. The receptor was derived from a human donor in good health. The chain joins TRBV20-1 to TRBJ2-7; 10 nucleotides match TRBD1. Here the CDR3 DNA reads TGCAGTGCTACGACAGGGGGCGGGAGCTACGAGCAGTACTTC. It is translated as CSATTGGGSYEQYF.